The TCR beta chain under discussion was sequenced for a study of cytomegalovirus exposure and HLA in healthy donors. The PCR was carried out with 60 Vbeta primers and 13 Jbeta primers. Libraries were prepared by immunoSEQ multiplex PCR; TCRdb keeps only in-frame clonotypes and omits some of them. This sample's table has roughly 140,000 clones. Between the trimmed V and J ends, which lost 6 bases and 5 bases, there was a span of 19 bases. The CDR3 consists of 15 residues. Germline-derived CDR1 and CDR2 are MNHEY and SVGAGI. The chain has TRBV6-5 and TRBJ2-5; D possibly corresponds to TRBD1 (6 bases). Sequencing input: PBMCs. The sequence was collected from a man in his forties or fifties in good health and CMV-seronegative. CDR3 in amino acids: CASSLGTYWGETQYF. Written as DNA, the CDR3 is TGTGCCAGCAGCCTCGGGACATACTGGGGGGAGACCCAGTACTTC.